This record concerns one TCR beta chain sequence. Random hexamers were used to reverse transcribe an amount of about 0.45 to 1 ug RNA. TCR beta CDR3 was amplified by immunoSEQ covering 54 Vbeta and 13 Jbeta. One entry per CDR3 protein results from TCRdb running MiXCR on the immunoSEQ multiplex PCR reads. The data show around 130,000 distinct CDR3 sequences, more than 75% seen once. The sample is drawn from a study of CD8 T cells in Susac syndrome. V lost 5 bases, J lost 7 bases, and 6 bases stayed unmatched. The CDR3 loop spans 14 amino acids. CDR1 is MNHEY and CDR2 is SMNVEV in the germline V gene (reference sequence).

The chain is built from TRBV27 and TRBJ1-5; 9 bases are a match to TRBD1. The specimen sequenced was CD8+ T cells from PBMCs. The TCR comes from a human donor with multiple sclerosis. The CDR3 DNA is TGTGCCAGCAGTCTCAGACAGGGGGACCAGCCCCAGCATTTT. Its protein product is CASSLRQGDQPQHF.